This T cell receptor beta chain was captured in a study of T-cell memory formation after mild COVID-19. V lost 6 bases and J lost 2, with 10 bases in between. CDR1 and CDR2 (germline): SGHDT, YYEEEE. The CDR3 is 13 residues long. Researchers used 5'RACE with constant-segment primers to make TCR alpha and TCR beta cDNA libraries that carry sample barcodes and UMIs. MiXCR, run by TCRdb on the 5' RACE reads, gives a single entry per CDR3 protein. Of around 300,000 distinct CDR3 sequences in the sample, 14% were seen once. This clonotype was counted between two and nine times. The chain combines TRBV5-6 with TRBJ2-3, with D uncertain. The sequence was obtained from a man younger than 35 who had mild COVID-19 (a few samples of this study predate the infection). Cell type and time point are not known. The specimen was PBMCs or a T cell subset sorted from them (not recorded which). Written as DNA, the CDR3 is TGTGCCAGCAATTATATGATCACAGATACGCAGTATTTT. Translated: CASNYMITDTQYF.